Listed below are T cell receptor beta chains from one sample, sequenced in a study of identical twins. TCRdb ran MiXCR on the 5' RACE reads and lists one entry per CDR3 protein. The table lists around 370,000 distinct CDR3 sequences, around 9.7% of them singletons, with approximately 9.3% in the top ten. Specimen: naive T cells sorted from blood. Every receptor here comes from a woman in her forties or fifties in good health. The CDR3 runs from the conserved cysteine through the conserved F or W. D genes are given only for firm matches. Rows may omit the clone size; those that give it use once, few, many or a size class.

V: TRBV5-1; J: TRBJ2-1; size: few; D: .; CDR3: CASSLRGYRPRSYNEQFF; DNA: TGCGCCAGCAGCTTGAGGGGATACAGGCCTCGCTCCTACAATGAGCAGTTCTTC
V: TRBV12-3/TRBV12-4; J: TRBJ1-2; size: many; D: .; CDR3: CASSLAEMGGYTF; DNA: TGTGCCAGCAGTTTAGCGGAAATGGGGGGCTACACCTTC
V: TRBV30; J: TRBJ1-1; size: .; D: .; CDR3: CAWSVHGGNTEAFF; DNA: TGTGCCTGGAGTGTACACGGGGGAAACACTGAAGCTTTCTTT
V: TRBV5-4; J: TRBJ2-3; size: few; D: TRBD2; CDR3: CASSSSGGIDTQYF; DNA: TGTGCCAGCTCCTCCTCGGGAGGAATAGATACGCAGTATTTT
V: TRBV7-9; J: TRBJ2-1; size: many; D: .; CDR3: CASSVTGRNEQFF; DNA: TGTGCCAGCAGCGTCACAGGGAGGAATGAGCAGTTCTTC
V: TRBV20-1; J: TRBJ1-1; size: few; D: .; CDR3: CSARSPGSNTEAFF; DNA: TGCAGTGCTAGAAGTCCGGGATCGAACACTGAAGCTTTCTTT
V: TRBV29-1; J: TRBJ2-7; size: many; D: .; CDR3: CSVGQIGTLDEQYF; DNA: TGCAGCGTTGGGCAAATAGGGACCCTTGACGAGCAGTACTTC
V: TRBV5-1; J: TRBJ2-7; size: many; D: .; CDR3: CASSRQFYEQYF; DNA: TGCGCCAGCAGCCGACAGTTCTACGAGCAGTACTTC
V: TRBV10-2; J: TRBJ2-5; size: .; D: .; CDR3: CASSSGLLGQETQYF; DNA: TGCGCCAGCAGTTCAGGACTTCTGGGGCAAGAGACCCAGTACTTC
V: TRBV5-4; J: TRBJ2-1; size: many; D: TRBD2; CDR3: CASSEGLGRNEQFF; DNA: TGTGCCAGCAGCGAAGGACTAGGTAGAAATGAGCAGTTCTTC
V: TRBV7-9; J: TRBJ2-7; size: few; D: TRBD1; CDR3: CASSPPTGTGQYEQYF; DNA: TGTGCCAGCAGCCCCCCTACCGGGACAGGGCAGTACGAGCAGTACTTC
V: TRBV24-1; J: TRBJ2-7; size: few; D: TRBD2; CDR3: CATSPASGRSHEQYF; DNA: TGTGCCACCAGCCCGGCGAGCGGGAGATCGCACGAGCAGTACTTC
V: TRBV20-1; J: TRBJ2-1; size: many; D: .; CDR3: CSARDPSGFHNEQFF; DNA: TGCAGTGCTAGAGATCCCAGCGGGTTCCACAATGAGCAGTTCTTC
V: TRBV7-2; J: TRBJ2-3; size: many; D: .; CDR3: CASSLVPRGFLTDTQYF; DNA: TGTGCCAGCAGCTTAGTCCCCAGGGGCTTCCTAACAGATACGCAGTATTTT
V: TRBV5-1; J: TRBJ2-3; size: few; D: .; CDR3: CASSRDRMTDTQYF; DNA: TGCGCCAGCAGCCGTGACAGGATGACAGATACGCAGTATTTT
V: TRBV29-1; J: TRBJ2-2; size: many; D: .; CDR3: CSVLTVIHADTGELFF; DNA: TGCAGCGTTCTGACAGTGATACATGCGGACACCGGGGAGCTGTTTTTT
V: TRBV9; J: TRBJ1-3; size: few; D: .; CDR3: CASSASTRGRGSGNTIYF; DNA: TGTGCCAGCAGCGCGTCTACCAGGGGAAGGGGCTCTGGAAACACCATATATTTT
V: TRBV20-1; J: TRBJ1-2; size: .; D: .; CDR3: CSARNQGPNGYTF; DNA: TGCAGTGCTAGAAATCAGGGTCCAAATGGCTACACCTTC
V: TRBV20-1; J: TRBJ2-5; size: many; D: .; CDR3: CSAILMDRKETQYF; DNA: TGCAGTGCTATCCTTATGGATAGGAAAGAGACCCAGTACTTC
V: TRBV29-1; J: TRBJ2-3; size: many; D: .; CDR3: CSVGGVDTQYF; DNA: TGCAGCGTTGGCGGGGTGGATACGCAGTATTTT
V: TRBV7-2; J: TRBJ2-3; size: many; D: .; CDR3: CASSSPSTDTQYF; DNA: TGTGCCAGCAGCTCCCCTAGCACAGATACGCAGTATTTT
V: TRBV5-1; J: TRBJ2-1; size: .; D: TRBD2; CDR3: CASSLVAGLAGPRQNYNEQFF; DNA: TGCGCCAGCAGCTTGGTTGCGGGACTAGCGGGACCGAGACAAAACTACAATGAGCAGTTCTTC
V: TRBV12-3/TRBV12-4; J: TRBJ2-5; size: few; D: .; CDR3: CASSLVGGKETQYF; DNA: TGTGCCAGCAGTTTAGTAGGGGGGAAAGAGACCCAGTACTTC
V: TRBV5-1; J: TRBJ1-1; size: many; D: .; CDR3: CASSLWANTEAFF; DNA: TGCGCCAGCAGTCTATGGGCGAACACTGAAGCTTTCTTT
V: TRBV5-1; J: TRBJ1-1; size: many; D: TRBD1; CDR3: CASSHRQGMNTEAFF; DNA: TGCGCCAGCAGCCACCGACAGGGAATGAACACTGAAGCTTTCTTT
V: TRBV6-5; J: TRBJ2-1; size: few; D: .; CDR3: CASSRPGEQFF; DNA: TGTGCCAGCAGTCGCCCCGGTGAGCAGTTCTTC
V: TRBV4-2; J: TRBJ1-5; size: .; D: .; CDR3: CASSQEGRNQPQHF; DNA: TGTGCCAGCAGCCAAGAGGGACGCAATCAGCCCCAGCATTTT
V: TRBV27; J: TRBJ2-7; size: .; D: TRBD1; CDR3: CASTGTGSYEQYF; DNA: TGTGCCAGCACCGGGACAGGGTCCTACGAGCAGTACTTC
V: TRBV6-1; J: TRBJ1-5; size: .; D: .; CDR3: CASEVASNQPQHF; DNA: TGTGCCAGTGAGGTAGCAAGCAATCAGCCCCAGCATTTT
V: TRBV29-1; J: TRBJ2-1; size: many; D: .; CDR3: CSVEDPTGVETSFYNEQFF; DNA: TGCAGCGTTGAAGACCCAACAGGGGTTGAGACTAGCTTCTACAATGAGCAGTTCTTC
V: TRBV14; J: TRBJ1-1; size: .; D: .; CDR3: CASSPVDRTEAFF; DNA: TGTGCCAGCAGCCCGGTCGACAGAACTGAAGCTTTCTTT
V: TRBV20-1; J: TRBJ2-1; size: .; D: .; CDR3: CSASVGGGIYNEQFF; DNA: TGCAGTGCTTCGGTGGGAGGTGGGATTTACAATGAGCAGTTCTTC
V: TRBV4-1; J: TRBJ1-5; size: many; D: TRBD1; CDR3: CASSQDPPGQGFGQPQHF; DNA: TGCGCCAGCAGCCAAGATCCTCCGGGACAGGGGTTCGGTCAGCCCCAGCATTTT
V: TRBV5-1; J: TRBJ2-3; size: .; D: .; CDR3: CASSSTIGTDTQYF; DNA: TGCGCCAGCAGCTCGACGATAGGCACAGATACGCAGTATTTT
V: TRBV27; J: TRBJ2-5; size: .; D: .; CDR3: CASRALMVETQYF; DNA: TGTGCCAGCAGAGCCCTCATGGTGGAGACCCAGTACTTC
V: TRBV11-2; J: TRBJ2-3; size: many; D: .; CDR3: CASSLVKGDTQYF; DNA: TGTGCCAGCAGCTTAGTGAAGGGGGATACGCAGTATTTT
V: TRBV5-1; J: TRBJ2-1; size: .; D: TRBD2; CDR3: CASSSGRATYNEQFF; DNA: TGCGCCAGCAGCTCCGGGAGGGCAACCTACAATGAGCAGTTCTTC
V: TRBV10-3; J: TRBJ2-7; size: many; D: TRBD2; CDR3: CATRTSGFYEQYF; DNA: TGTGCCACCAGGACTAGCGGGTTCTACGAGCAGTACTTC
V: TRBV2; J: TRBJ2-5; size: few; D: TRBD1; CDR3: CASSEARTGAETQYF; DNA: TGTGCCAGCAGTGAAGCTCGGACAGGGGCAGAGACCCAGTACTTC
V: TRBV27; J: TRBJ2-1; size: many; D: TRBD2; CDR3: CASSPLGAGVNNEQFF; DNA: TGTGCCAGCAGTCCCCTCGGAGCGGGAGTGAACAATGAGCAGTTCTTC
V: TRBV6-1; J: TRBJ2-1; size: few; D: TRBD2; CDR3: CASSGTRPTYNEQFF; DNA: TGTGCCAGCAGTGGGACTAGACCCACCTACAATGAGCAGTTCTTC
V: TRBV3-1; J: TRBJ2-1; size: .; D: TRBD2; CDR3: CASSQDRGGLAGVREQFF; DNA: TGTGCCAGCAGCCAAGATCGAGGGGGACTAGCGGGAGTAAGGGAGCAGTTCTTC
V: TRBV20-1; J: TRBJ2-1; size: .; D: .; CDR3: CSARKPRASSQGEQFF; DNA: TGCAGTGCTAGAAAACCTCGCGCGTCTAGCCAGGGTGAGCAGTTCTTC
V: TRBV12-3/TRBV12-4; J: TRBJ2-3; size: many; D: TRBD1; CDR3: CASSSGTGVLATDTQYF; DNA: TGTGCCAGCAGTTCCGGGACAGGGGTTTTGGCCACAGATACGCAGTATTTT
V: TRBV2; J: TRBJ2-6; size: .; D: TRBD1; CDR3: CASSEWDRVGANVLTF; DNA: TGTGCCAGCAGTGAATGGGACAGGGTTGGGGCCAACGTCCTGACTTTC
V: TRBV29-1; J: TRBJ1-5; size: many; D: TRBD1; CDR3: CSVESGGAQHF; DNA: TGCAGCGTTGAGTCAGGGGGGGCTCAGCATTTT
V: TRBV29-1; J: TRBJ1-2; size: .; D: .; CDR3: CSVVGVNYGYTF; DNA: TGCAGCGTTGTTGGGGTGAACTATGGCTACACCTTC
V: TRBV7-2; J: TRBJ2-1; size: .; D: TRBD1; CDR3: CASTQGVGQLYNEQFF; DNA: TGTGCCAGCACCCAAGGGGTGGGACAGCTCTACAATGAGCAGTTCTTC
V: TRBV5-1; J: TRBJ2-1; size: many; D: TRBD1; CDR3: CASSEGQGYNEQFF; DNA: TGCGCCAGCAGCGAGGGACAGGGATACAATGAGCAGTTCTTC
V: TRBV5-1; J: TRBJ1-3; size: many; D: TRBD1; CDR3: CASSFGQGAGNTIYF; DNA: TGCGCCAGCAGCTTCGGACAGGGGGCTGGAAACACCATATATTTT
V: TRBV4-1; J: TRBJ2-1; size: few; D: .; CDR3: CASSQVGGIKSEQFF; DNA: TGCGCCAGCAGCCAAGTAGGCGGGATCAAGTCTGAGCAGTTCTTC
V: TRBV4-2; J: TRBJ2-7; size: .; D: TRBD2; CDR3: CASSQDRGGAYEQYF; DNA: TGTGCCAGCAGCCAAGATCGGGGAGGGGCCTACGAGCAGTACTTC
V: TRBV11-2; J: TRBJ2-3; size: .; D: .; CDR3: CASSSSSDTQYF; DNA: TGTGCCAGCAGCTCATCCTCCGATACGCAGTATTTT
V: TRBV18; J: TRBJ1-2; size: .; D: .; CDR3: CSSSPTGGMGANYGYTF; DNA: TGTTCCAGCTCACCGACTGGAGGAATGGGGGCTAACTATGGCTACACCTTC
V: TRBV14; J: TRBJ2-1; size: .; D: .; CDR3: CASSVIGSLEWNEQFF; DNA: TGTGCCAGCAGCGTGATCGGGAGTCTCGAGTGGAATGAGCAGTTCTTC
V: TRBV7-9; J: TRBJ2-7; size: few; D: TRBD1; CDR3: CASSNRDSTYEQYF; DNA: TGTGCCAGCAGCAACCGGGACAGCACCTACGAGCAGTACTTC
V: TRBV11-2; J: TRBJ2-5; size: many; D: .; CDR3: CASSFRLKETQYF; DNA: TGTGCCAGCAGCTTCCGACTAAAAGAGACCCAGTACTTC